Sequencing of this T cell receptor beta chain was carried out in a study of identifying expanded T cells in peripheral blood. The CDR3 is 14 amino acids. Trimming cost V 3 bases and J 3 bases, with 8 bases left between them. Germline V CDR1 and CDR2: MNHEY, SMNVEV (reference sequence). The assay was immunoSEQ multiplex PCR, and TCRdb's table has in-frame clones only and misses some. The sample contains some 120,000 clones, over 65% of which appear only once. The receptor was isolated from a person aged 18-70 years in good health. The chain employs TRBV27 and TRBJ2-2; D might be TRBD2 (6 bases). Sequenced sample: blood. The CDR3 sequence is CASSFAGYTGELFF. CDR3 DNA: TGTGCCAGCAGTTTTGCGGGGTACACCGGGGAGCTGTTTTTT.